A selection of T cell receptor beta chains follows, all from one sample in a study of CD8+ T cells in alopecia areata. TCRdb keeps only in-frame clones here, not all; method: immunoSEQ multiplex PCR. The table has just over 150,000 clones, 65% seen once. The sequenced sample was CD4+ T cells sorted from blood, obtained at week 4, from a patient treated with tofacitinib. The receptors here all came from a human donor with alopecia areata. The CDR3 runs from the conserved cysteine through the conserved F or W. The order of the fields is CDR3 protein, CDR3 DNA, J gene, V gene, D gene, clone size. D genes are given only for firm matches. Clone size is not always given. Where it is, it says once, few, many or a class for expanded clones.

CDR3aa: CASSLAAKYEQYF; CDR3nt: TGTGCCAGCAGCTTAGCGGCCAAATACGAGCAGTACTTC; j_gene: TRBJ2-7; v_gene: TRBV7-2; d_gene: NA; abundance: NA
CDR3aa: CSVEDRDGPGGYTF; CDR3nt: TGCAGCGTTGAAGATCGTGACGGTCCGGGTGGCTACACCTTC; j_gene: TRBJ1-2; v_gene: TRBV29-1; d_gene: NA; abundance: NA
CDR3aa: CASGFDLRDISYGYTF; CDR3nt: TGTGCTAGTGGTTTCGACCTCCGGGACATCTCCTATGGCTACACCTTC; j_gene: TRBJ1-2; v_gene: TRBV12-5; d_gene: NA; abundance: NA
CDR3aa: CASSFGGYNEQFF; CDR3nt: TGTGCCAGCAGCTTTGGCGGATACAATGAGCAGTTCTTC; j_gene: TRBJ2-1; v_gene: TRBV7-2; d_gene: NA; abundance: NA
CDR3aa: CASSLGGLSQETQYF; CDR3nt: TGTGCCAGCAGCTTGGGGGGACTCTCTCAAGAGACCCAGTACTTC; j_gene: TRBJ2-5; v_gene: TRBV7-9; d_gene: NA; abundance: NA
CDR3aa: CASSLLGTSGANVLTF; CDR3nt: TGTGCCAGCAGCTTACTTGGGACCTCTGGGGCCAACGTCCTGACTTTC; j_gene: TRBJ2-6; v_gene: TRBV5-6; d_gene: NA; abundance: NA
CDR3aa: CASSEEAGGYSYNEQFF; CDR3nt: TGTGCCAGCAGTGAAGAAGCGGGGGGTTACTCCTACAATGAGCAGTTCTTC; j_gene: TRBJ2-1; v_gene: TRBV6-1; d_gene: TRBD2; abundance: NA
CDR3aa: CASSLVAENEQFF; CDR3nt: TGTGCCAGCAGCTTAGTGGCCGAAAATGAGCAGTTCTTC; j_gene: TRBJ2-1; v_gene: TRBV11-3; d_gene: NA; abundance: few
CDR3aa: CASSAQGRDSPLHF; CDR3nt: TGTGCCAGCAGCGCACAGGGGCGGGATTCACCCCTCCACTTT; j_gene: TRBJ1-6; v_gene: TRBV2; d_gene: TRBD1; abundance: NA
CDR3aa: CASSLQPSTYEQYF; CDR3nt: TGTGCCAGCAGCTTACAACCTAGCACCTACGAGCAGTACTTC; j_gene: TRBJ2-7; v_gene: TRBV7-2; d_gene: NA; abundance: NA
CDR3aa: CASRARANTEAFF; CDR3nt: TGTGCCAGCAGAGCTAGGGCGAACACTGAAGCTTTCTTT; j_gene: TRBJ1-1; v_gene: TRBV2; d_gene: NA; abundance: NA
CDR3aa: CASSRVARAHEQYF; CDR3nt: TGTGCCAGCAGCCGAGTAGCTCGAGCCCACGAGCAGTACTTC; j_gene: TRBJ2-7; v_gene: TRBV11-2; d_gene: NA; abundance: NA
CDR3aa: CASSSHLGNTEAFF; CDR3nt: TGTGCCAGCAGCTCCCACCTGGGGAACACTGAAGCTTTCTTT; j_gene: TRBJ1-1; v_gene: TRBV7-9; d_gene: NA; abundance: NA
CDR3aa: CASSPRDDRGLGNTIYF; CDR3nt: TGCGCCAGCAGCCCCCGAGATGACAGGGGGCTTGGAAACACCATATATTTT; j_gene: TRBJ1-3; v_gene: TRBV5-1; d_gene: TRBD1; abundance: few
CDR3aa: CSVDRGIRTANYGYTF; CDR3nt: TGCAGCGTTGACCGCGGAATTAGGACAGCTAACTATGGCTACACCTTC; j_gene: TRBJ1-2; v_gene: TRBV29-1; d_gene: NA; abundance: NA
CDR3aa: CASSTWDRVEEQYF; CDR3nt: TGTGCCAGCAGTACCTGGGACAGGGTGGAAGAGCAGTACTTC; j_gene: TRBJ2-7; v_gene: TRBV6-5; d_gene: TRBD1; abundance: few
CDR3aa: CASSPYVGTEAFF; CDR3nt: TGTGCCAGCAGTCCGTACGTGGGCACTGAAGCTTTCTTT; j_gene: TRBJ1-1; v_gene: TRBV27; d_gene: NA; abundance: few
CDR3aa: CASSPAYRGRTEAFF; CDR3nt: TGTGCCAGCAGCCCCGCTTACAGGGGGCGGACTGAAGCTTTCTTT; j_gene: TRBJ1-1; v_gene: TRBV7-6; d_gene: TRBD1; abundance: NA
CDR3aa: CSGTGTPGYNEQFF; CDR3nt: TGCAGCGGGACCGGGACCCCTGGCTACAATGAGCAGTTCTTC; j_gene: TRBJ2-1; v_gene: TRBV29-1; d_gene: NA; abundance: NA
CDR3aa: CASTVGETQYF; CDR3nt: TGTGCCAGCACCGTAGGAGAGACCCAGTACTTC; j_gene: TRBJ2-5; v_gene: TRBV2; d_gene: NA; abundance: NA
CDR3aa: CSAVAGYTF; CDR3nt: TGCAGCGCCGTGGCCGGCTACACCTTC; j_gene: TRBJ1-2; v_gene: TRBV29-1; d_gene: NA; abundance: NA
CDR3aa: CASSWGHLYEQYF; CDR3nt: TGTGCCAGCAGCTGGGGACACCTCTACGAGCAGTACTTC; j_gene: TRBJ2-7; v_gene: TRBV7-8; d_gene: NA; abundance: NA
CDR3aa: CASSIRTGGYEQYF; CDR3nt: TGTGCCAGTAGTATAAGGACAGGGGGCTACGAGCAGTACTTC; j_gene: TRBJ2-7; v_gene: TRBV19; d_gene: TRBD1; abundance: NA
CDR3aa: CASSFAVNEKLFF; CDR3nt: TGTGCCAGCAGCTTCGCGGTGAACGAAAAACTGTTTTTT; j_gene: TRBJ1-4; v_gene: TRBV5-6; d_gene: NA; abundance: NA
CDR3aa: CSVGQMNTEAFF; CDR3nt: TGCAGCGTTGGTCAGATGAACACTGAAGCTTTCTTT; j_gene: TRBJ1-1; v_gene: TRBV29-1; d_gene: NA; abundance: NA
CDR3aa: CASSLDGFSNQPQHF; CDR3nt: TGCGCCAGCAGCTTGGACGGCTTTAGCAATCAGCCCCAGCATTTT; j_gene: TRBJ1-5; v_gene: TRBV5-1; d_gene: NA; abundance: NA
CDR3aa: CASSSRDTLTKNIQYF; CDR3nt: TGTGCCAGCAGCTCCCGGGACACCCTGACCAAAAACATTCAGTACTTC; j_gene: TRBJ2-4; v_gene: TRBV7-2; d_gene: NA; abundance: few
CDR3aa: CASSQLEGGEAFF; CDR3nt: TGCGCCAGCAGCCAACTAGAGGGGGGTGAAGCTTTCTTT; j_gene: TRBJ1-1; v_gene: TRBV4-3; d_gene: NA; abundance: NA
CDR3aa: CAWSGSLQETQYF; CDR3nt: TGTGCCTGGAGCGGCTCCCTTCAAGAGACCCAGTACTTC; j_gene: TRBJ2-5; v_gene: TRBV30; d_gene: NA; abundance: NA
CDR3aa: CASSPIREGAFF; CDR3nt: TGTGCCAGCAGTCCCATAAGGGAAGGAGCTTTCTTT; j_gene: TRBJ1-1; v_gene: TRBV6-1; d_gene: NA; abundance: NA
CDR3aa: CAWSEDRGTEAFF; CDR3nt: TGTGCCTGGAGTGAGGACAGGGGCACTGAAGCTTTCTTT; j_gene: TRBJ1-1; v_gene: TRBV30; d_gene: TRBD1; abundance: NA
CDR3aa: CASSIPTGGNSPLHF; CDR3nt: TGTGCCAGTAGTATCCCGACAGGGGGGAATTCACCCCTCCACTTT; j_gene: TRBJ1-6; v_gene: TRBV19; d_gene: TRBD1; abundance: NA
CDR3aa: CASSDGQHGELFF; CDR3nt: TGTGCCAGCAGTGACGGACAGCACGGGGAGCTGTTTTTT; j_gene: TRBJ2-2; v_gene: TRBV6-4; d_gene: NA; abundance: NA
CDR3aa: CASSLEHTDTQYF; CDR3nt: TGTGCCAGCAGCTTAGAGCACACAGATACGCAGTATTTT; j_gene: TRBJ2-3; v_gene: TRBV7-3; d_gene: NA; abundance: NA
CDR3aa: CASSSRGMSNQPQHF; CDR3nt: TGTGCCAGCAGTTCCAGGGGAATGAGCAATCAGCCCCAGCATTTT; j_gene: TRBJ1-5; v_gene: TRBV6-5; d_gene: NA; abundance: NA
CDR3aa: CASSLAQRTVHGYTF; CDR3nt: TGCGCCAGCAGCTTGGCCCAGAGGACAGTCCATGGCTACACCTTC; j_gene: TRBJ1-2; v_gene: TRBV5-1; d_gene: NA; abundance: few
CDR3aa: CAWNRGPDTQYF; CDR3nt: TGTGCCTGGAACCGGGGGCCCGATACGCAGTATTTT; j_gene: TRBJ2-3; v_gene: TRBV30; d_gene: NA; abundance: once
CDR3aa: CACSGGSYEQYF; CDR3nt: TGTGCCTGCAGCGGGGGCTCCTACGAGCAGTACTTC; j_gene: TRBJ2-7; v_gene: TRBV30; d_gene: TRBD2; abundance: NA
CDR3aa: CSADREDRETQYF; CDR3nt: TGCAGCGCGGACAGGGAGGACCGAGAGACCCAGTACTTC; j_gene: TRBJ2-5; v_gene: TRBV29-1; d_gene: TRBD1; abundance: once
CDR3aa: CSVLRGLGGELFF; CDR3nt: TGCAGCGTACTCAGGGGGCTAGGCGGGGAGCTGTTTTTT; j_gene: TRBJ2-2; v_gene: TRBV29-1; d_gene: TRBD1; abundance: NA
CDR3aa: CSVKRSDTQYF; CDR3nt: TGCAGCGTTAAACGGTCCGATACGCAGTATTTT; j_gene: TRBJ2-3; v_gene: TRBV29-1; d_gene: NA; abundance: few
CDR3aa: CSVEGLMNTEAFF; CDR3nt: TGCAGCGTGGAAGGTCTAATGAACACTGAAGCTTTCTTT; j_gene: TRBJ1-1; v_gene: TRBV29-1; d_gene: NA; abundance: few
CDR3aa: CSVGDRERYEQYF; CDR3nt: TGCAGCGTTGGCGACAGGGAACGGTACGAGCAGTACTTC; j_gene: TRBJ2-7; v_gene: TRBV29-1; d_gene: TRBD1; abundance: NA
CDR3aa: CASSLDPGSQETQYF; CDR3nt: TGTGCCAGCAGCTTAGATCCTGGTAGTCAAGAGACCCAGTACTTC; j_gene: TRBJ2-5; v_gene: TRBV11-2; d_gene: NA; abundance: NA
CDR3aa: CASSPLGSNSGGYTF; CDR3nt: TGTGCCAGCTCACCCCTGGGTTCCAACTCAGGCGGCTACACCTTC; j_gene: TRBJ1-2; v_gene: TRBV18; d_gene: NA; abundance: NA
CDR3aa: CSAPSGNEQFF; CDR3nt: TGCAGTGCTCCCTCGGGCAATGAGCAGTTCTTC; j_gene: TRBJ2-1; v_gene: TRBV20-1; d_gene: NA; abundance: NA
CDR3aa: CASSQRTTNYGYTF; CDR3nt: TGTGCCAGCAGCCAAAGGACAACTAACTATGGCTACACCTTC; j_gene: TRBJ1-2; v_gene: TRBV5-4; d_gene: NA; abundance: NA
CDR3aa: CASVKGDTSYEQYF; CDR3nt: TGTGCTAGTGTTAAGGGGGACACATCCTACGAGCAGTACTTC; j_gene: TRBJ2-7; v_gene: TRBV12-5; d_gene: NA; abundance: few
CDR3aa: CASSKGYQGASDSPLHF; CDR3nt: TGTGCCAGCAGTAAGGGGTACCAGGGGGCTTCGGATTCACCCCTCCACTTT; j_gene: TRBJ1-6; v_gene: TRBV25-1; d_gene: TRBD1; abundance: NA
CDR3aa: CASSIGKVTGELFF; CDR3nt: TGTGCCAGTAGTATAGGCAAGGTCACCGGGGAGCTGTTTTTT; j_gene: TRBJ2-2; v_gene: TRBV19; d_gene: NA; abundance: few
CDR3aa: CTSSLGRGTDTQYF; CDR3nt: TGTACCAGCAGCTTAGGCAGGGGCACAGATACGCAGTATTTT; j_gene: TRBJ2-3; v_gene: TRBV7-2; d_gene: NA; abundance: NA